This T cell receptor beta chain was identified in a study of Graves' ophthalmopathy and Graves' hyperthyroidism. Study-wide background: Peripheral blood was gathered at the point of initial diagnosis, before any treatment started. General study findings and limits: Discriminating ophthalmopathy from stable hyperthyroidism, a 13-signature model attained a sensitivity of approximately 90% and a specificity of just under 84%.

Patients were left out if they had other autoimmune diseases, uncontrolled infections, pregnancy or lactation. Researchers took RNA transcripts and amplified TCR beta CDR3 regions from them. The library came from an HTBI-primed first-round RT-PCR and a second-round multiplex PCR. A single record per CDR3 protein comes from TCRdb applying MiXCR to the multiplex PCR reads. The data show approximately 160,000 distinct CDR3 sequences, approximately 40% seen once. Turning to this clonotype: Its antigen remains unknown.

V was clipped by 5 bases and J by 8 bases; unmatched bases: 4. This CDR3 is 12 amino acids long. The sequenced material came from peripheral blood. J is TRBJ1-1 and V is TRBV12-3 or TRBV12-4, with 8 bases fitting TRBD1. The clonotype comes from a man between 25 and 39 years old with Graves' ophthalmopathy. The CDR3 coding sequence is TGTGCCAGCAGTAAACGGACAGGGGAAGCTTTCTTT. This encodes CASSKRTGEAFF.